This paragraph reports one T cell receptor (beta chain). Its antigen remains unidentified. The sample holds no much larger clone one base away, and base qualities are not on file. This sample stems from a study of T cell responses to AZD1222 COVID-19 vaccine (TCRdb year 2021). For the study in its entirety: TCR sequencing was performed for 230 to 250 trial participants, of whom around 200 were given two doses of AZD1222 and approximately 26 were given two doses of MenACWY control vaccine. Trial participants were enrolled by age into subgroups of 18-55, 56-69 and 70-plus years, and around 140, 26 and 57 TCR-sequenced participants, respectively, were included in these subgroups.

What the work shows at the level of the full study, not this receptor alone: Reportedly, almost half of the unique spike-specific TCRs recognized epitopes lying outside the regions that are mutated in the B.1.351 and B.1.1.7 variants. Conclusions about previously exposed vaccinees are limited because only a handful of AZD1222 recipients were SARS-CoV-2 seropositive at baseline. Vaccine-associated CD4 TCRs spanned the whole spike protein, with dominant responses in regions 160-218 and 743-854. After two AZD1222 doses, both the breadth and the depth of spike-specific TCRs were significantly higher than at day 0 and than in MenACWY recipients. Participants were mostly white British, with more females than males. The authors suggested clonal diversity may have been underestimated. Because no day 14 peak-response samples were available, repertoires were characterized only after the peak T cell response. In the small 56-69-year group, the increase in depth fell short of significance, most likely because of low power.

The CDR3 regions of human TCRbeta chains were analyzed by immunosequencing. Regarding the original processing steps: TCRs in the repertoires were matched against a reference library of SARS-CoV-2-specific TCRs that had been generated with the MIRA antigen-specificity platform. Breadth was defined as the fraction of unique TCRs that were SARS-CoV-2-associated, and depth was defined as the fraction of total T cells that were SARS-CoV-2-associated. Using the MIRA data, each spike-specific TCR was assigned both to the spike region to which the TCR was reactive and to a CD4 or CD8 class. Log10-transformed breadth and depth values were compared by one-way ANOVA with Sidak's multiple comparisons tests. The immuneACCESS repertoire file appears here via TCRdb, limited to in-frame rearrangements. These files lack a portion of the clones; in checked studies, under half of the deficit traces to unresolved V genes, and the cause of the others is not known. That table gives V, J and clone size, and the DNA gave D and trimming. This sample is represented by roughly 65,000 clones; less than 85% of them were singletons. Around a quarter of the sample goes to the ten largest clones.

The sample's time point label, in plain terms: about 28 days (+/-7) after the second vaccine dose. Because spike-specific TCR depth and breadth did not differ between the two schedules, AZD1222 recipients who got a second dose at roughly 4 weeks were pooled with those who got a second dose at roughly 12 weeks. Vaccinee samples were obtained from the UK trials COV001 and COV002, which included a single-blind randomized controlled phase 2/3 trial of AZD1222 (ChAdOx1 nCoV-19) in healthy adults. For TCRbeta chain sequencing, PBMC samples from trial participants were taken at day 0 and at day 28 after the second dose. From its cysteine to its phenylalanine, the CDR3 spans 15 amino acids. Kept here is only the CDR3 DNA, which spans 45 bases and is read in frame from base 1. The trim is 6 bases for V and 0 bases for J, with a gap of 14 bases between the germline ends. The germline V gene gives CDR1 as SGDLS and CDR2 as YYNGEE.

Sequencing used peripheral blood, obtained 28 days after the second AZD1222 dose. The rearrangement combines TRBV9 with TRBJ2-3, with the D gene not confidently named. The TCR sequence derives from an adult who received the AZD1222 COVID-19 vaccine. The CDR3 reads as follows: CASTAAATSTDTQYF. The DNA reads TGTGCCAGCACTGCGGCAGCCACTAGCACAGATACGCAGTATTTT.